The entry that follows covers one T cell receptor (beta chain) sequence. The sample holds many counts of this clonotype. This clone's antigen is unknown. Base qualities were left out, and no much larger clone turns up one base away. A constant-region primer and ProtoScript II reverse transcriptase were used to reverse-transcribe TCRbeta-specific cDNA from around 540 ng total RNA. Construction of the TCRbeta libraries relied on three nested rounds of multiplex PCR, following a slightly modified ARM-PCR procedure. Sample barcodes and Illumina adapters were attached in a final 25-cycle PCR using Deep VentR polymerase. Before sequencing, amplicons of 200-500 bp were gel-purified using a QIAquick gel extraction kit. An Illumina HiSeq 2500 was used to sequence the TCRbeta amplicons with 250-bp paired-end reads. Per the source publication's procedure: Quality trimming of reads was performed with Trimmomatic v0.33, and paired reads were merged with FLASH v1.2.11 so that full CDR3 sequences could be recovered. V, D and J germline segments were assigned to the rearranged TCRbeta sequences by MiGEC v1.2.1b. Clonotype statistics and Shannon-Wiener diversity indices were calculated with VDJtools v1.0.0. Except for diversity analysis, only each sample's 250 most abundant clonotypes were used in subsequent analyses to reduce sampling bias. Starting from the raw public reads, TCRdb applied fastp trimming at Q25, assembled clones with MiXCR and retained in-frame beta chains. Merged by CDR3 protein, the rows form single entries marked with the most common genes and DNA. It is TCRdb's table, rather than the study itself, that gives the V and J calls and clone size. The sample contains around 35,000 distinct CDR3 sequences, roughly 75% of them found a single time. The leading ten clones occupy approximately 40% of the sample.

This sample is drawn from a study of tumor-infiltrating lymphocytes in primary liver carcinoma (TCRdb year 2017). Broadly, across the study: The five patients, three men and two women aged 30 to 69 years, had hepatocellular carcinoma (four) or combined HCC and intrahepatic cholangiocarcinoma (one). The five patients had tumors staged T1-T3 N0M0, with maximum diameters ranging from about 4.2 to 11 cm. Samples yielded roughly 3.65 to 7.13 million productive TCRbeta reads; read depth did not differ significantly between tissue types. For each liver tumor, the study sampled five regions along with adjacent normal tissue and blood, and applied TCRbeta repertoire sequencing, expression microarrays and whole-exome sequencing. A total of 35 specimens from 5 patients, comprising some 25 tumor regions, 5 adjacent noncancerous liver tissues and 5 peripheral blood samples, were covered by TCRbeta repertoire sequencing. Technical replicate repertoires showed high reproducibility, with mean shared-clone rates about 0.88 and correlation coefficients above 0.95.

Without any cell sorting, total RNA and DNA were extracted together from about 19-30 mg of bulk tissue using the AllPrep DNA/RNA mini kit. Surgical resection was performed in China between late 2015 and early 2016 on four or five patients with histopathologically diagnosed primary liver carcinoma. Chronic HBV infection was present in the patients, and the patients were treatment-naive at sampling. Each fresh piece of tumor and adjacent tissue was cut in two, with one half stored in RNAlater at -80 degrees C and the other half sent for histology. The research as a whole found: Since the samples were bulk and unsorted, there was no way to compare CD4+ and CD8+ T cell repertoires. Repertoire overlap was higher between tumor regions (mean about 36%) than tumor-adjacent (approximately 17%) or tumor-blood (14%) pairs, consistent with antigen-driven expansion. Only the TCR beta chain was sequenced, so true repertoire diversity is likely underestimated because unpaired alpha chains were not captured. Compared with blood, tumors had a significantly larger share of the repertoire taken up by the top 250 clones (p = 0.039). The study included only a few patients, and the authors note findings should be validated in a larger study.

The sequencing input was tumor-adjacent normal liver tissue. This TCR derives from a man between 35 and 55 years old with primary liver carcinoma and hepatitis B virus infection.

This receptor has the CDR3 CASRDLNTEAFF. The nucleotide sequence is TGTGCCAGCAGGGACTTAAACACTGAAGCTTTCTTT. Here the chain combines TRBV28 and TRBJ1-1, with no confident D gene call. The germline ends are 7 bases apart after V is trimmed by 6 bases and J by 2 bases. From a lookup of the germline V gene, CDR1 and CDR2 are MDHEN and SYDVKM. There are 12 amino acids in the CDR3, from cysteine to phenylalanine inclusive. Here the CDR3 DNA is all that survives: 36 bases in frame from base 1.